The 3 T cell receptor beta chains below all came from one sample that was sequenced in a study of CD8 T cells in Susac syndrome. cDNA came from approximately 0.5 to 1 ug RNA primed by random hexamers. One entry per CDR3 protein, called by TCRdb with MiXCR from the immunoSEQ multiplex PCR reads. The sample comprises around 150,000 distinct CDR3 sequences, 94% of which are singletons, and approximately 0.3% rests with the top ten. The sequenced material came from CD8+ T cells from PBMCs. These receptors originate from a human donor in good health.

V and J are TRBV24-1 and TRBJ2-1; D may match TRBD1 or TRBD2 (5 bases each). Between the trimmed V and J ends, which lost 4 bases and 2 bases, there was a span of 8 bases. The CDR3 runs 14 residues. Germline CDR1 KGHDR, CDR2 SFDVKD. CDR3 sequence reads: CATSDPGPYNEQFF. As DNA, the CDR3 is TGTGCCACCAGTGACCCGGGACCCTACAATGAGCAGTTCTTC.

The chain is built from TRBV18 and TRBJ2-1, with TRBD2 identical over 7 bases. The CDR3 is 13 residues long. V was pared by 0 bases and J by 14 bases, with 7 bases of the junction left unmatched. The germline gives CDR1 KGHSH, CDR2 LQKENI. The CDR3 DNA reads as TGTGCCAGCTCACCACCAGAGGCGGGAGTGGAGTTCTTC. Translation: CASSPPEAGVEFF.

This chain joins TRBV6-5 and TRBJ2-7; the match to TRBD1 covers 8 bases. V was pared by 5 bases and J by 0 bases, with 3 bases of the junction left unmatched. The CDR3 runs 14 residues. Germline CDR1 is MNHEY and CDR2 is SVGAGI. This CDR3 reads CASSPTGGSYEQYF. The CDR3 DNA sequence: TGTGCCAGCAGTCCAACAGGGGGCTCCTACGAGCAGTACTTC.